This TCR beta chain was sequenced during a study of identifying expanded T cells in peripheral blood. During the collection period, no donor immune events like infections were recorded. Regarding the study as a whole: Technical replicates showed around 1.3 changed clones; about 2 weeks around 15; four weeks 19. Approximately two-week clone count variance significantly increased as total template count grew.

The data were produced by immunoSEQ multiplex PCR, yet TCRdb's version contains in-frame clones alone and is incomplete. The sample gives 80,000 to 95,000 clones, 88% of which show up once; over 3% is in the top ten. This clone has just a few counts. Its antigen remains unidentified. Sequenced input: blood. The receptor's source is a person aged 18 to 75 in good health.

DNA for the CDR3: TGTGCCAGCGGAATCGGGACAGGGGGTGTAGATACGCAGTATTTT. Its translation: CASGIGTGGVDTQYF. The J gene is TRBJ2-3, the V gene TRBV6-1, with 11 bases identical to TRBD1. Germline V gene lookup returns CDR1 MNHNS and CDR2 SASEGT. This CDR3 contains 15 residues. V lost 8 bases, J lost 5 bases, and 9 bases stayed unmatched.